This T cell receptor beta chain comes out of a study of early T cells in non-severe SARS-CoV-2 infection (dated by TCRdb to the early 2020s). Regarding the research as a whole: Because TCR sequencing relied on bulk RNA taken from unsorted whole blood, pairing of alpha and beta chains was not possible.

Library creation used 5' RACE. This sample was sequenced with a NextSeq 500. The TCR library protocol attached unique molecular identifiers to individual cDNA molecules to correct for sequencing error and PCR bias. Both TCR alpha and beta chains were sequenced, and tight co-correlation was observed between alpha and beta sequence abundances in each sample. From the authors' description of their analysis: Decombinator V4 was used to perform V gene, J gene and CDR3 annotation of TCR sequences. TCRs were defined as expanded if a significant change between any two time points was detected under a Poisson model with p below 0.0001. TCR abundances were normalised to the total number of TCRs sequenced per sample and expressed as counts per million. MAIT TCRs were defined by TRAV1-2 paired with TRAJ12, TRAJ20 or TRAJ33, and iNKT TCRs by TRAV10 paired with TRAJ18. VDJdb, accessed on 1 November 2021, was searched for TCRs annotated for CMV, EBV and SARS-CoV-2, and TCRs annotated for more than one antigen were excluded. TCRdb's own reprocessing of the public reads used fastp at Q25 and MiXCR and kept productive beta chains. When rows share a CDR3 protein, they turn into one entry using the most common DNA and genes. For this entry, the V and J calls and clone size follow TCRdb and not the study's own pipeline. The sample yields 90,000 to 130,000 distinct CDR3 sequences; about 12% were counted once. The ten largest clones capture less than 3.5% of the sample.

This clonotype was seen ten or more times. Its binding antigen is unknown. Base qualities are not provided; no much larger clone lies one nucleotide away. From V the trimming removes 7 bases and from J it removes 4 bases, while the gene matches leave 7 bases of the junction unaccounted for. The germline V gene (reference sequence) gives CDR1 as GTSNPN and CDR2 as SVGIG. The CDR3, cysteine through phenylalanine, is 13 amino acids long. The DNA shown is the 39-base CDR3, in frame from base 1. The study was a case-control design nested within a healthcare worker cohort in London, UK, with weekly nasopharyngeal swab PCR tests and blood sampling. Healthcare workers were recruited during the week of the UK lockdown, between 23 and 31 March 2020, and followed weekly for up to roughly 15 weeks. The research as a whole found: VDJdb matching was skewed toward anti-spike CD8 responses and likely underestimated virus-specific expansions, missing private and CD4 specificities.

Material for sequencing was whole blood. This receptor was identified in an adult who was a healthcare worker with PCR-confirmed SARS-CoV-2 infection or an uninfected control (not recorded which). The V gene is TRBV30 and the J gene is TRBJ2-1; 7 middle bases align to TRBD2. The DNA sequence is given as TGTGCCTTCCTAGCGGAGAGGTACAATGAGCAGTTCTTC. It is translated as CAFLAERYNEQFF.